Listed below are T cell receptor beta chains from one sample, sequenced in a study of cytomegalovirus exposure and HLA in healthy donors. The data were produced by immunoSEQ multiplex PCR, yet TCRdb's version contains in-frame clones alone and is incomplete. The sample holds 200,000 to 250,000 clones, 82% seen once. What was sequenced was PBMCs. The receptors were sampled from a woman between 35 and 50 years old in good health and CMV-seropositive. Each CDR3 is given without its conserved first and last residue. Clone sizes are given selectively: once, few, many, or a class where the clone is expanded.

clone_size: NA; v_call: TRBV30; j_call: TRBJ2-3; cdr3_aa: AWTSRRTGGSTDTQY
clone_size: NA; v_call: TRBV10-3; j_call: TRBJ1-2; cdr3_aa: AIRGEYRGDYGYT
clone_size: NA; v_call: TRBV6-1; j_call: TRBJ2-5; cdr3_aa: ASSEGPKETQY
clone_size: NA; v_call: TRBV6-5; j_call: TRBJ1-2; cdr3_aa: ASSYSTGQYGYT
clone_size: few; v_call: TRBV6-6; j_call: TRBJ1-4; cdr3_aa: ASSYSGGGEKLF
clone_size: NA; v_call: TRBV20-1; j_call: TRBJ1-2; cdr3_aa: SARGQNGYT
clone_size: NA; v_call: TRBV7-9; j_call: TRBJ1-1; cdr3_aa: ASTIGARNTEAF
clone_size: few; v_call: TRBV5-8; j_call: TRBJ1-3; cdr3_aa: ASSLYTGLRNTIY
clone_size: NA; v_call: TRBV5-4; j_call: TRBJ1-3; cdr3_aa: ASSWGTGFSGNTIY
clone_size: NA; v_call: TRBV19; j_call: TRBJ1-4; cdr3_aa: ASSTRNEKLF
clone_size: NA; v_call: TRBV10-3; j_call: TRBJ1-5; cdr3_aa: AISESVGNQPQH